This T cell receptor beta chain was profiled in a study of blood T cell repertoires in COVID-19 (dated by TCRdb to 2019 to 2021). With regard to the full study: The collaborator samples originated in the United States, Italy and Spain and spanned the acute and convalescent phases of COVID-19. The prospective study material was composed of cDNA or gDNA derived from T cells, B-cell-depleted T cells, or PBMCs. Subjects who had been exposed to COVID-19, were actively infected with it, or had recovered from it provided the deeply sampled blood TCRbeta repertoires that made up the dataset. A freely available public database, intended as a resource for researchers studying the immune response to SARS-CoV-2, is where the repertoires were released. Samples came from the ongoing ImmuneRACE study (first 160 participants) plus 1,254 subjects from 6 global collaborators. Sample metadata almost always included a de-identified subject ID, COVID-19 status, age in years and sex. Where HLA class I and class II types were available, the types were taken from metadata supplied by the sample provider, not from assay-based typing. The investigation overall reported the following: The quantity of clinical and demographic metadata differed by source and by participant and was supplied without curation.

Concerning this clone itself: Its cognate antigen has yet to be identified. Base qualities are not provided; no much larger clone lies one nucleotide away.

TCRbeta CDR3 regions were amplified from genomic DNA by means of the immunoSEQ Assay, a bias-controlled multiplex PCR. As for how the authors treated the data: Nucleated cell counts per sample were estimated from amplification of reference gene primers within the assay. Sequence reads were collapsed and filtered to measure the absolute abundance of every unique TCRbeta CDR3 rearrangement. For each sample, productive Simpson clonality was calculated as the square root of Simpson's diversity index over productive rearrangements. TCRdb obtained this table from immuneACCESS and retained in-frame rearrangements with V and J assigned. These tables miss some clones; where compared with another copy, unresolved V genes account for less than half of the shortfall, and the remainder is unexplained. From that table come the V and J calls and clone size; the DNA was used to work out D and trimming. This sample is represented by around 130,000 clones; 85% of them were singletons. The ten largest clones capture just under 3% of the sample.

In the germline V gene, CDR1 corresponds to SGDLS and CDR2 to YYNGEE. Inclusive of the bounding cysteine and phenylalanine, the CDR3 is 16 residues long. Only the CDR3 DNA stays, 48 bases, in frame from base 1. V has 3 bases trimmed and J has 5 bases trimmed; junction bases matching no gene number 10. Each collaborating institution followed its own protocols to collect whole blood in K2EDTA tubes. Collaborator samples were shipped for TCRbeta analysis as frozen whole blood, isolated PBMCs, or DNA extracted from either sample type. The chain was built from TRBV9 and TRBJ2-1; the central 8 bases match TRBD2. This clonotype originated in a man aged 50 to 60 with acute or convalescent COVID-19. What was sequenced was peripheral blood. The CDR3 region: CASSDGPAGDHNEQFF. The sequenced DNA is TGTGCCAGCAGCGATGGCCCAGCGGGGGACCACAATGAGCAGTTCTTC.